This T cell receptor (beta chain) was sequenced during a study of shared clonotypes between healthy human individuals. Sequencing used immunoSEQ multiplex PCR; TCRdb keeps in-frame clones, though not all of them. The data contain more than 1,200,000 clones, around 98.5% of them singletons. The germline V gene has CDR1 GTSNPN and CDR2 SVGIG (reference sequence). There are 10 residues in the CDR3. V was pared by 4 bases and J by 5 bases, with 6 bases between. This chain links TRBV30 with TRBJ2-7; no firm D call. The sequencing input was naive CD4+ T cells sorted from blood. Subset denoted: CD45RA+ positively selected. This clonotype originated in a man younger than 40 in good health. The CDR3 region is CAWTENEQYF. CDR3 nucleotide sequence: TGTGCCTGGACCGAGAACGAGCAGTACTTC.